The 32 T cell receptor beta chains reported below all come from one sample, sequenced in a study of control samples from healthy donors and cancer patients. Sequencing used immunoSEQ multiplex PCR; TCRdb keeps in-frame clones, though not all of them. The profile covers approximately 94,000 clones, with approximately 84% appearing a single time and 15% to 20% taken by the ten largest. Material: blood. The receptors originated from a woman aged 45-65 years in good health.

V and J are TRBV2 and TRBJ1-1, with unresolved D. Germline V gene sequence: CDR1 SNHLY, CDR2 FYNNEI. This CDR3 region has 11 residues. Trimming left V 4 bases short and J 11 bases short, with 11 bases between. The CDR3 DNA reads TGTGCCAGCAGTGCTGGGCTGGGCGCTTTCTTT. This codes for CASSAGLGAFF.

Concerning this clone itself: Other DNA sequences of this sample code for an identical CDR3. The gene calls are TRBV19 and TRBJ2-7; 9 nucleotides match TRBD1. V dropped 2 bases and J dropped 3; count of bases not matched to a gene: 5. The germline V gene encodes CDR1 LNHDA and CDR2 SQIVND (reference sequence). The CDR3 length is 15 residues. The CDR3 DNA sequence: TGTGCCAGTAGTATACCGGGACAGGGCCTCTACGAGCAGTACTTC. Translated, it gives CASSIPGQGLYEQYF.

This sequence joins TRBV2 and TRBJ1-3, with 8 bases identical to TRBD1. Germline CDR1 SNHLY, CDR2 FYNNEI. The CDR3 extends over 17 amino acids. Germline trimming cut 6 bases from V and 0 bases from J; bases unmatched to any gene: 10. The CDR3 sequence: CASSVDREMFSGNTIYF. The CDR3 DNA reads as TGTGCCAGCAGCGTGGACAGGGAGATGTTCTCTGGAAACACCATATATTTT.

The chain combines TRBV7-6 with TRBJ2-3; 7 positions agree with TRBD2. CDR1 is SGHVS, CDR2 FNYEAQ, per germline. The CDR3 is 15 residues long. The trim removed 5 bases at V and 4 bases at J, leaving 9 bases unmatched. The CDR3 spells CASSQRLAGSDTQYF. The CDR3 DNA sequence: TGTGCCAGCAGCCAGAGACTAGCTGGTTCAGATACGCAGTATTTT.

This chain joins TRBV30 and TRBJ1-1; no clear D gene. Germline CDR1 is GTSNPN and CDR2 is SVGIG (reference sequence). The ends were cut back, 0 bases at V and 5 bases at J, with 13 bases in the middle. The CDR3 length is 14 residues. The CDR3 DNA sequence: TGTGCCTGGAGTGTACTACCGGGAACAACTGAAGCTTTCTTT. Translation gives CAWSVLPGTTEAFF.

The chain carries TRBV7-2 and TRBJ2-5; the D gene is possibly TRBD2 (5 bases). The germline V gene has CDR1 SGHTA and CDR2 FQGNSA. CDR3 size: 17 residues. The V gene lost 0 bases and the J gene lost 3 bases, with 17 bases spanning the gap. The CDR3 DNA is TGTGCCAGCAGCTTAGCCCGTCTAGAGGGCGGAGAAGAGACCCAGTACTTC. This encodes CASSLARLEGGEETQYF.

This clone was found once. The V and J genes are TRBV7-9 and TRBJ1-5; D is unresolved. V was pared by 0 bases and J by 4 bases, with 7 bases between. Germline loops: CDR1 SEHNR, CDR2 FQNEAQ (reference sequence). The CDR3 length is 14 residues. The CDR3 bases are TGTGCCAGCAGCTTAGCCGGGATAAATCAGCCCCAGCATTTT. Amino acids: CASSLAGINQPQHF.

This chain connects TRBV7-9 to TRBJ1-4; TRBD1 might be the D (5 bases). The CDR3 extends over 16 amino acids. Trimming took off 5 bases at V and 3 bases at J, with 16 bases between the two ends. CDR1 is SEHNR, CDR2 FQNEAQ, per germline (reference sequence). CDR3 nucleotides: TGTGCCAGCAGCACCACCGGGGGGTTTCCTAATGAAAAACTGTTTTTT. Protein sequence: CASSTTGGFPNEKLFF.

There are a few counts of this clone. This chain connects TRBV18 to TRBJ1-2; D might be TRBD1 (5 bases). Germline V gene sequence: CDR1 KGHSH, CDR2 LQKENI. CDR3 size: 14 residues. V lost 1 base and J lost 2, with 8 bases in between. The CDR3 DNA reads TGTGCCAGCTCACCACTACAGGAAAACTATGGCTACACCTTC. Its translation is CASSPLQENYGYTF.

The rearrangement uses TRBV9 and TRBJ2-5; D may be TRBD1 (5 bases). Looked up from germline, CDR1 is SGDLS and CDR2 is YYNGEE. The CDR3 covers 15 residues. V lost 0 bases and J 2 bases, leaving 11 bases between the germline ends. The CDR3 protein is CASSVAVRQQETQYF. The CDR3 DNA sequence: TGTGCCAGCAGCGTAGCTGTACGACAGCAAGAGACCCAGTACTTC.

The chain joins TRBV11-2 to TRBJ1-4; weak D call: TRBD1 (6 bases). V was shortened by 0 bases and J by 10 bases, with 12 bases between the two germline ends. The CDR3 contains 14 residues. Per the germline V gene, CDR1 is SGHAT and CDR2 is FQNNGV. The CDR3 region has the DNA TGTGCCAGCAGCTTAGATCCTCTAGGGGGAAAACTGTTTTTT. Translated, it gives CASSLDPLGGKLFF.

The CDR3 region has the DNA TGTGCCAGTAGTATTGGCCTAGCGGGCGCGACGGCCGGGGAGCTGTTTTTT. This sequence encodes CASSIGLAGATAGELFF. This rearrangement joins TRBV19 to TRBJ2-2, with TRBD2 matching over 8 bases. With V trimmed by 3 bases and J by 6 bases, 12 bases remained unmatched. The CDR3 loop spans 17 amino acids. Germline V gene data show CDR1 as LNHDA and CDR2 as SQIVND (reference sequence).

V and J are TRBV5-1 and TRBJ1-1; D call uncertain. Trimming took 1 base from V and 1 from J, leaving 8 bases between them. Germline CDR1 is SGHRS and CDR2 is YFSETQ. The CDR3 length is 14 residues. CDR3 bases: TGCGCCAGCAGCTTGAGGCAGCCGAACACTGAAGCTTTCTTT. It specifies CASSLRQPNTEAFF.

The chain recombines TRBV5-1 with TRBJ2-5; D remains ambiguous. Germline V gene data show CDR1 as SGHRS and CDR2 as YFSETQ. The length of the CDR3 is 15 residues. Deletions cut 0 bases from V and 2 bases from J, with 11 bases between. The CDR3 spells CASSLVFSPQETQYF. In DNA, the CDR3 is TGCGCCAGCAGCTTGGTGTTCTCACCTCAAGAGACCCAGTACTTC.

This rearrangement joins TRBV4-1 to TRBJ2-1; D uncertain. V was clipped by 3 bases and J by 6 bases, with 15 bases between them. The CDR3 consists of 15 residues. Per the germline V gene, CDR1 is MGHRA and CDR2 is YSYEKL. The CDR3 here is CASSQFADPGNEQFF. As DNA, the CDR3 is TGCGCCAGCAGCCAGTTCGCGGACCCAGGCAATGAGCAGTTCTTC.

The chain employs TRBV6-6 and TRBJ2-3; D may be TRBD1 (6 bases). The V end was cut by 8 bases, the J end by 5 bases, with 20 bases between. The germline V gene has CDR1 MNHNY and CDR2 SVGAGI (reference sequence). This CDR3 has 15 amino acids. The DNA for the CDR3 is TGTGCCAGCCGAATGGACAGCGCAGGGGTAGATACGCAGTATTTT. Its translation is CASRMDSAGVDTQYF.

This clone has only a few counts. The V and J genes are TRBV7-9 and TRBJ1-5; the D gene is possibly TRBD1 (6 bases). Trimming took off 5 bases at V and 2 bases at J, with 10 bases between the two ends. CDR3 length: 14 amino acids. Germline values: CDR1 SEHNR, CDR2 FQNEAQ (reference sequence). The CDR3 region is CASSTQGGNQPQHF. The CDR3 region has the DNA TGTGCCAGCAGCACACAGGGAGGCAATCAGCCCCAGCATTTT.

The chain combines TRBV7-2 with TRBJ1-3; 7 nucleotides align to TRBD1. J lost 0 bases, V lost 1 base, and 3 bases had no gene match. In germline, CDR1 is SGHTA, CDR2 FQGNSA. The CDR3 sequence is 16 residues long. CDR3 protein: CASSLEGASSGNTIYF. The CDR3 nucleotides are TGTGCCAGCAGCTTAGAGGGGGCGAGCTCTGGAAACACCATATATTTT.

The chain joins TRBV30 to TRBJ2-6; no definite D call. Between the trimmed V and J ends, which lost 8 bases and 4 bases, there was a span of 15 bases. In germline, CDR1 is GTSNPN, CDR2 SVGIG (reference sequence). This CDR3 region has 14 residues. The CDR3 protein is CALTWHAGANVLTF. The CDR3 nucleotides read TGTGCCCTGACCTGGCACGCGGGGGCCAACGTCCTGACTTTC.

This chain connects TRBV5-1 to TRBJ2-5; D is perhaps TRBD1 (6 bases). Germline assignment: CDR1 SGHRS and CDR2 YFSETQ. The CDR3 runs to 18 residues. V was clipped by 2 bases and J by 1 base, with 21 bases between them. The CDR3 spells CASSLSTGYASGQETQYF. Here the CDR3 DNA reads TGCGCCAGCAGCTTAAGTACAGGGTATGCTTCGGGCCAAGAGACCCAGTACTTC.

This clone appeared a single time. The chain joins TRBV7-7 to TRBJ2-3; the match to TRBD2 covers 8 bases. Germline CDR1 is SSHAT and CDR2 is FNYEAQ (reference sequence). With V trimmed by 1 base and J by 4 bases, 7 bases remained unmatched. This CDR3 spans 16 amino acids. The CDR3 region is CASSLVPGGLPDTQYF. The CDR3 nucleotides read TGTGCCAGCAGCTTAGTCCCGGGGGGGCTCCCAGATACGCAGTATTTT.

The rearrangement joins TRBV7-2 to TRBJ1-1; a weak D match, TRBD1 (6 bases). With 2 bases removed from V and 3 bases from J, the gap between germline ends came to 10 bases. The CDR3 loop spans 14 amino acids. From germline, CDR1 is SGHTA and CDR2 FQGNSA. The CDR3 is CASSLSWTDTEAFF. The CDR3 DNA is TGTGCCAGCAGCTTATCTTGGACAGACACTGAAGCTTTCTTT.

This clone occurred a few times. This chain links TRBV19 with TRBJ2-1, with D uncertain. The germline CDR1 and CDR2 sequences are LNHDA and SQIVND (reference sequence). Trimming left V 6 bases short and J 2 bases short, with 11 bases between. The CDR3 is 14 residues long. The CDR3, as DNA: TGTGCCAGTAGCAGCAGGCCGCCCTACAATGAGCAGTTCTTC. This gives the protein CASSSRPPYNEQFF.

This chain connects TRBV2 to TRBJ2-5; D is unclear. The length of the CDR3 is 15 residues. Trimming took off 10 bases at V and 0 bases at J, with 18 bases between the two ends. Germline V CDR1 and CDR2: SNHLY, FYNNEI. The CDR3 nucleotides read TGTGCCATAAGGCCGGGCCAGGAGCACCAAGAGACCCAGTACTTC. It specifies CAIRPGQEHQETQYF.

V is TRBV7-2 and J is TRBJ2-6; 9 bases are a match to TRBD1. From germline, CDR1 is SGHTA and CDR2 FQGNSA. The CDR3 has 17 residues. J was trimmed by 2 bases and V by 4 bases; bases with no gene match: 6. CDR3 DNA sequence: TGTGCCAGCAGCTCGCGGGGGACAGGGACTGGGGCCAACGTCCTGACTTTC. Protein sequence: CASSSRGTGTGANVLTF.

V usage is TRBV7-9 and J usage is TRBJ2-5; 10 positions match TRBD2. From germline, CDR1 is SEHNR and CDR2 FQNEAQ (reference sequence). J lost 5 bases, V lost 6 bases, and 3 bases had no gene match. This CDR3 contains 13 residues. Here the CDR3 reads CASRLAGMETQYF. In nucleotides, the CDR3 is TGTGCCAGCAGACTAGCGGGAATGGAGACCCAGTACTTC.

DNA for the CDR3: TGTGCCAGCAGCCCTATGATGCTGGGGACCCTCCACTTT. It translates to CASSPMMLGTLHF. The rearrangement links TRBV3-1 (or the pseudogene TRBV3-2) to TRBJ1-6; D is ambiguous. This CDR3 contains 13 residues. Germline V gene data show CDR1 as LGHDT and CDR2 as YNNKEL (reference sequence). Trimming took 4 bases from V and 14 from J, leaving 15 bases between them.

The J gene is TRBJ1-2, the V gene TRBV6-5; 7 bases align to TRBD1. The CDR3 covers 15 residues. V shed 2 bases, J shed 3 bases, and the junction held 6 bases outside the gene matches. Germline CDR1 MNHEY, CDR2 SVGAGI. In DNA form, the CDR3 reads TGTGCCAGCAGTTACAATCCGCAGGGGGACTATGGCTACACCTTC. It is translated as CASSYNPQGDYGYTF.

This chain uses TRBV2 with TRBJ2-3, with a tentative D call TRBD2 (5 bases). The CDR3 sequence is 14 residues long. V lost 8 bases, J lost 0 bases, and 12 bases lay in between. The V gene's germline CDR1 is SNHLY and CDR2 FYNNEI. The CDR3 DNA is TGTGCCAGCGAAAGAGGGTCAAGCACAGATACGCAGTATTTT. This gives the protein CASERGSSTDTQYF.

J is TRBJ2-7 and V is TRBV18; D is unresolved. This CDR3 spans 12 amino acids. V was pared by 0 bases and J by 7 bases, with 7 bases between. The germline V gene has CDR1 KGHSH and CDR2 LQKENI. The CDR3 is CASSPPSLEQYF. The CDR3 DNA reads as TGTGCCAGCTCACCACCGTCGCTAGAGCAGTACTTC.

The V and J genes are TRBV11-2 and TRBJ2-3; D remains unclear. This CDR3 contains 13 residues. Trimming shortened V by 5 bases and J by 0 bases, and 6 bases separated the two germline ends. CDR1 is SGHAT and CDR2 is FQNNGV in the germline V gene. CDR3 in amino acids: CASSDWSTDTQYF. CDR3 DNA: TGTGCCAGCAGCGACTGGAGCACAGATACGCAGTATTTT.

The chain employs TRBV2 and TRBJ2-7; no clear D gene. V lost 2 bases, J lost 0 bases, and 8 bases lay in between. The CDR3 is made up of 14 amino acids. In germline, CDR1 is SNHLY, CDR2 FYNNEI. CDR3 loop: CASSENTNSYEQYF. CDR3 DNA: TGTGCCAGCAGTGAAAACACCAACTCCTACGAGCAGTACTTC. Supplemented by reference TRBV2 and TRBJ2-7, the full variable domain reads EPEVTQTPSHQVTQMGQEVILRCVPISNHLYFYWYRQILGQKVEFLVSFYNNEISEKSEIFDDQFSVERPDGSNFTLKIRSTKLEDSAMYFCASSENTNSYEQYFGPGTRLTVT.